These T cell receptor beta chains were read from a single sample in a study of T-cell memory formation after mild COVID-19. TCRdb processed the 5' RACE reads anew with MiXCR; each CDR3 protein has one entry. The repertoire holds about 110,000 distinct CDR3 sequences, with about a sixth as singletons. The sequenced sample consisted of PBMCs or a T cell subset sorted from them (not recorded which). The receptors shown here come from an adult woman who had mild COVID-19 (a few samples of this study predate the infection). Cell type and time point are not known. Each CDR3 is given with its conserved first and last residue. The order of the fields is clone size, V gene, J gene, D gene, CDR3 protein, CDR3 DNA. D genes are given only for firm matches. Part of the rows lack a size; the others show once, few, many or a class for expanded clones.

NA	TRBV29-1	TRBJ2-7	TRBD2	CSVVSGGYTYEQYF	TGCAGCGTTGTGAGCGGGGGGTACACCTACGAGCAGTACTTC
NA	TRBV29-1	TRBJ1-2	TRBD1	CSVAGGTGTLGYTF	TGCAGCGTTGCGGGGGGGACAGGGACCTTGGGCTACACCTTC
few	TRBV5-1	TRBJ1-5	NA	CASSLDGRGQPQHF	TGCGCCAGCAGCTTGGACGGGAGGGGTCAGCCCCAGCATTTT
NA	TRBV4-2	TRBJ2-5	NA	CASSQAGIETQYF	TGTGCCAGCAGCCAGGCGGGGATAGAGACCCAGTACTTC
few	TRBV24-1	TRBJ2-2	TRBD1	CATSDPTGTGELFF	TGTGCCACCAGTGACCCGACAGGGACCGGGGAGCTGTTTTTT
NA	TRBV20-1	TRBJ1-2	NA	CSAQGTNYGYTF	TGCAGTGCTCAGGGGACGAACTATGGCTACACCTTC
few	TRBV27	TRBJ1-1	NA	CASSLGASTEAFF	TGTGCCAGCAGCCTGGGGGCGAGCACTGAAGCTTTCTTT
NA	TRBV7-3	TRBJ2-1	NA	CASSLKDGDEQFF	TGTGCCAGCAGTTTAAAAGACGGGGATGAGCAGTTCTTC
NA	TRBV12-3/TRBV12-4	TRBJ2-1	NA	CASSPQAGAGEQFF	TGTGCCAGCAGTCCGCAGGCGGGGGCTGGTGAGCAGTTCTTC
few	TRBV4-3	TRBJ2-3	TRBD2	CASSRGGGTSGPSTDTQYF	TGCGCCAGCAGCCGAGGGGGAGGGACTAGCGGACCTAGCACAGATACGCAGTATTTT
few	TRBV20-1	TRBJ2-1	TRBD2	CSAKGLAGGNEQFF	TGCAGTGCTAAGGGACTAGCGGGGGGCAATGAGCAGTTCTTC
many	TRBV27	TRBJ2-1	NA	CASSIWGVQYNEQFF	TGTGCCAGCAGTATCTGGGGAGTACAGTACAATGAGCAGTTCTTC
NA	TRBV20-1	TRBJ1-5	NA	CSARSAVQGNQPQHF	TGCAGTGCTAGAAGCGCGGTGCAGGGCAATCAGCCCCAGCATTTT
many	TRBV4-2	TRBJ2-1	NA	CASTPRGAHNEQFF	TGTGCCAGCACCCCCCGGGGGGCTCACAATGAGCAGTTCTTC
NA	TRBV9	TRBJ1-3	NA	CASSVEGFTNTIYF	TGTGCCAGCAGCGTTGAGGGATTCACAAACACCATATATTTT
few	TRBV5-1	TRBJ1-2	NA	CASSFRVLDGYTF	TGCGCCAGCAGCTTCAGGGTTCTCGATGGCTACACCTTC
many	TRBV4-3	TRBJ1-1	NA	CASSQDSVRGAGMNTEAFF	TGCGCCAGCAGCCAAGACTCAGTTCGGGGGGCAGGGATGAACACTGAAGCTTTCTTT
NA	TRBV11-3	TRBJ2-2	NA	CASRARDTGELFF	TGTGCCAGCAGAGCGCGAGACACCGGGGAGCTGTTTTTT
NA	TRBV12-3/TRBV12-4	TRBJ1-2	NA	CASSPMGEGTRFYGYTF	TGTGCCAGCAGTCCCATGGGGGAGGGGACGCGATTTTACGGCTACACCTTC
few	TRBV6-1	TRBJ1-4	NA	CASSEAGPGSREKLFF	TGTGCCAGCAGTGAAGCGGGGCCAGGGTCCCGGGAAAAACTGTTTTTT
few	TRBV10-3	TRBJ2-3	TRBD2	CAISSGRLPDTQYF	TGTGCCATCAGTAGCGGGAGGTTGCCAGATACGCAGTATTTT
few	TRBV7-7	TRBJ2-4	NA	CASSPLRSAKNIQYF	TGTGCTAGCAGCCCATTGCGTTCGGCCAAAAACATTCAGTACTTC
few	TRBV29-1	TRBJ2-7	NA	CSVVSTYEQYF	TGCAGCGTTGTATCTACCTACGAGCAGTACTTC
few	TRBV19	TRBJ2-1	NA	CASSTGAYYNEQFF	TGTGCCAGTAGTACGGGGGCTTACTACAATGAGCAGTTCTTC
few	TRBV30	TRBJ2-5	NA	CAWIQAGEGTQYF	TGTGCCTGGATACAAGCGGGCGAGGGGACCCAGTACTTC
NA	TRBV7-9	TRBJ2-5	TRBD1	CASSPMGQPETQYF	TGTGCCAGCAGCCCAATGGGACAGCCCGAGACCCAGTACTTC
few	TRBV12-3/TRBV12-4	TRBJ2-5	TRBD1	CASRTGEQETQYF	TGTGCCAGTCGGACAGGGGAACAAGAGACCCAGTACTTC
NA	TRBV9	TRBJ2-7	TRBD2	CASSPREGGYEQYF	TGTGCCAGCAGCCCTCGGGAGGGCGGCTACGAGCAGTACTTC
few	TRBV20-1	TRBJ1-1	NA	CSARDSQGYGNTEAFF	TGCAGTGCCCGAGATAGCCAGGGGTATGGGAACACTGAAGCTTTCTTT
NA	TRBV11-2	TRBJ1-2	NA	CASSSVEGYTF	TGTGCCAGCAGCTCGGTGGAGGGCTACACCTTC
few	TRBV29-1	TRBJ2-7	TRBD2	CSVETLAGNYEQYF	TGCAGCGTTGAAACACTAGCGGGAAACTACGAGCAGTACTTC
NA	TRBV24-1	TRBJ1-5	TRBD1	CATSPQGGNQPQHF	TGTGCCACCAGCCCACAGGGGGGCAATCAGCCCCAGCATTTT
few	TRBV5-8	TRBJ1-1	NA	CASSLTPGLMGTEAFF	TGTGCCAGCAGCTTGACTCCGGGACTCATGGGCACTGAAGCTTTCTTT
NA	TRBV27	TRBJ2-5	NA	CASSLSIVAGQTQYF	TGTGCCAGCAGTTTATCGATAGTAGCCGGCCAGACCCAGTACTTC
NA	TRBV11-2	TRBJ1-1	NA	CASSLGDGAPEAFF	TGTGCCAGCAGCTTAGGGGACGGGGCCCCTGAAGCTTTCTTT
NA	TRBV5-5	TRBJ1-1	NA	CASSSGTANTEAFF	TGTGCCAGCAGTTCCGGGACCGCGAACACTGAAGCTTTCTTT
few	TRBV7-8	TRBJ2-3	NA	CASSPPWGVTDTQYF	TGTGCCAGCAGCCCCCCATGGGGGGTCACAGATACGCAGTATTTT
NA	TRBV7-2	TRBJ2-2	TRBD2	CASSQQRGANTGELFF	TGTGCCAGCAGCCAACAGCGGGGGGCGAACACCGGGGAGCTGTTTTTT
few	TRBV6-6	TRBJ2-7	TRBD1	CASRDRGRAYEQYF	TGTGCCAGCAGGGACAGGGGGCGTGCGTACGAGCAGTACTTC
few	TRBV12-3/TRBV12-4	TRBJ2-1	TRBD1	CASSRGQGAVRNEQFF	TGTGCCAGCAGCCGTGGACAGGGGGCGGTAAGGAATGAGCAGTTCTTC
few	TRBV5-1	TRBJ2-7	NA	CASSLVLLRFSYEQYF	TGCGCCAGCAGCTTGGTCCTACTCCGGTTCTCCTACGAGCAGTACTTC
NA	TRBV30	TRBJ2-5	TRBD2	CAWSVLGGGAETQYF	TGTGCCTGGAGTGTACTCGGGGGGGGTGCAGAGACCCAGTACTTC